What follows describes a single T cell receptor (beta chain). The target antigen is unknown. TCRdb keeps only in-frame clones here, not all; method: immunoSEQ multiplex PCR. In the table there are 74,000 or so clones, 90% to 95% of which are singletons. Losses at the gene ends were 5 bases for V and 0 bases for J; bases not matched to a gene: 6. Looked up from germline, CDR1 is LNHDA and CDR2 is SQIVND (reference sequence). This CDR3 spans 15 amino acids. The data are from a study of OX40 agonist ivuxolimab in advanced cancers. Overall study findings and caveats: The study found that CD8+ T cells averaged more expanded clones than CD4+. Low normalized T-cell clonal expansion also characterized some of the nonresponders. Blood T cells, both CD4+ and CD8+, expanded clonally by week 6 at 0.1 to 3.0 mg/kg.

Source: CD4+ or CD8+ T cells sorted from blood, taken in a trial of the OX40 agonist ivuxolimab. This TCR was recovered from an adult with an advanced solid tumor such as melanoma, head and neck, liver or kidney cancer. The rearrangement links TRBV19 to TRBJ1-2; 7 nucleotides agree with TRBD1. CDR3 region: CASSSGQDANYGYTF. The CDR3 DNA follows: TGTGCCAGTAGTTCCGGACAGGACGCTAACTATGGCTACACCTTC.